Reported below is one T cell receptor beta chain. The antigen is not known. The data originate from a study of cytomegalovirus exposure and HLA in healthy donors. General study points: It was in a later analysis that TCR association rates were seen to vary by HLA locus, highest for DRB1 and lowest for HLA-C. In a later analysis, a missense DCLRE1C variant was linked to TCR beta V- and J-gene trimming. With further analysis later on, most CMV-associated TCR beta chains appeared HLA-restricted. Reported results showed that the classifier diagnosed cytomegalovirus status with high specificity and sensitivity.

Trimming left V 5 bases short and J 0 bases short, with 23 bases between. Germline CDR1 reads SGHVT; CDR2 reads SQSDAQ. The CDR3 has 18 amino acids. PCR involved 60 Vbeta and 13 Jbeta primers. Using immunoSEQ multiplex PCR, the repertoire was profiled, and TCRdb retains in-frame clones only, with some absent. There are under 250,000 clones in the sample; about 72% occur only once, and 3.8% lies in the top ten. The receptor was isolated from a male donor in good health and CMV-seronegative. The chain links TRBV7-4 to TRBJ2-7; D may be TRBD1 (5 bases). The material sequenced was PBMCs. The CDR3 DNA reads TGTGCCAGCAGCGCCAAATACAAAAGGGGTCTTGACTCCTACGAGCAGTACTTC. This encodes CASSAKYKRGLDSYEQYF.